What follows are 10 T cell receptor beta chains derived from one specimen sequenced in a study of T cells in Graves' hyperthyroidism and ophthalmopathy. TCR beta CDR3 sequences were amplified from RNA transcripts. The study used the HTBI primer set for a first-round RT-PCR of the TCR CDR3. TCRdb redid the calling of the multiplex PCR reads with MiXCR, one entry per CDR3 protein. The sample records under 350,000 distinct CDR3 sequences, 15% to 20% being singletons. Sequencing used blood. The receptors stem from a woman in her 50s with Graves' hyperthyroidism.

Here the CDR3 DNA reads TGTGCCAGCAGCGTAGCTTCCCAGGGGCTTCACAATGAGCAGTTCTTC. Its protein product is CASSVASQGLHNEQFF. The J gene is TRBJ2-1, the V gene TRBV9; D might be TRBD1 (6 bases). The germline V and J ends were trimmed by 0 bases and 5 bases, with 15 bases remaining between them. CDR1 and CDR2 (germline): SGDLS, YYNGEE. CDR3 length: 16 residues.

The CDR3 loop is CASSQGPGPEAFF. As DNA, the CDR3 is TGCGCCAGCAGCCAGGGACCCGGGCCTGAAGCTTTCTTT. The V gene is TRBV4-1, the J gene TRBJ1-1, with a possible D match to TRBD1 (5 bases). Trimming cost V 3 bases and J 6 bases, with 11 bases left between them. The germline CDR1 and CDR2 sequences are MGHRA and YSYEKL. CDR3 size: 13 residues.

The V gene is TRBV9, the J gene TRBJ2-1, with TRBD2 identical over 11 bases. Per the germline V gene, CDR1 is SGDLS and CDR2 is YYNGEE. This CDR3 comprises 15 residues. Losses at the gene ends were 3 bases for V and 9 bases for J; bases not matched to a gene: 8. The CDR3 spells CASSGQLAGVSEQFF. The CDR3, as DNA: TGTGCCAGCAGCGGACAACTAGCGGGAGTTAGTGAGCAGTTCTTC.

This clonotype came up a few times. The gene calls are TRBV7-2 and TRBJ2-1, with D perhaps being TRBD1 or TRBD2 (5 bases each). The germline CDR1 and CDR2 sequences are SGHTA and FQGNSA. This CDR3 has 18 residues. Trimming removed 0 bases from V and 1 base from J, with 16 bases in between. The CDR3 here is CASSLAVGASSSYNEQFF. In nucleotides, the CDR3 is TGTGCCAGCAGCTTAGCAGTCGGGGCTAGCTCATCCTACAATGAGCAGTTCTTC.

The chain joins TRBV11-2 to TRBJ2-7; no firm D call. The CDR3 loop spans 14 amino acids. CDR1 and CDR2 from the germline V gene are SGHAT and FQNNGV. Trimming left V 0 bases short and J 2 bases short, with 8 bases between. The CDR3 region is CASSLEGSTYEQYV. The CDR3 nucleotides read TGTGCCAGCAGCTTAGAAGGCAGCACCTACGAGCAGTACGTC.

In this sample, this clonotype turned up a few times. The chain links TRBV7-9 to TRBJ1-4; D unresolved. CDR1 is SEHNR and CDR2 is FQNEAQ in the germline V gene (reference sequence). Trimming removed 8 bases at V and 5 bases at J, with 24 bases between. This CDR3 has 17 amino acids. DNA of the CDR3: TGTGCCAGCGCCATGCCCGGTACAGAGCCCTCGAATGAAAAACTGTTTTTT. Translation gives CASAMPGTEPSNEKLFF.

The chain carries TRBV20-1 and TRBJ2-4; 9 bases fit TRBD1. The germline CDR1 and CDR2 sequences are DFQATT and SNEGSKA (reference sequence). The CDR3 sequence is 14 residues long. The J segment lost 10 bases and the V segment lost 0 bases, leaving 7 bases of the junction unmatched. The CDR3 is CSARDARDRAIQYF. As DNA, the CDR3 is TGCAGTGCTAGAGATGCCCGGGACAGGGCAATTCAGTACTTC.

This clonotype was picked up a small number of times. The V gene is TRBV7-3, the J gene TRBJ2-1, with 8 nucleotides matching TRBD2. Germline trimming cut 5 bases from V and 6 bases from J; bases unmatched to any gene: 9. Germline CDR1 and CDR2: SGHTA and FQGTGA. This CDR3 comprises 15 residues. The CDR3 nucleotides are TGTGCCAGCAGCCCTAGCCGGGAGGGGTTCAATGAGCAGTTCTTC. The encoded protein is CASSPSREGFNEQFF.

Only a few counts were recorded for this clonotype. This sequence joins TRBV6-1 and TRBJ1-5; D uncertain. The CDR3 consists of 13 residues. CDR1 is MNHNS and CDR2 is SASEGT in the germline V gene. The V and J ends lost 6 bases and 5 bases respectively, with 11 bases between them. CDR3 sequence: CASRPQVDQPQHF. CDR3 sequence (DNA): TGTGCCAGCAGGCCCCAGGTGGATCAGCCCCAGCATTTT.

The table lists this clonotype with many counts. The chain is built from TRBV30 and TRBJ2-1; 10 nucleotides match TRBD1. Germline trimming cut 3 bases from V and 7 bases from J; bases unmatched to any gene: 9. This CDR3 spans 15 amino acids. The germline gives CDR1 GTSNPN, CDR2 SVGIG (reference sequence). CDR3 in amino acids: CAWSLGTGDRNEQFF. The CDR3 nucleotides read TGTGCCTGGAGCCTCGGGACAGGGGATAGGAATGAGCAGTTCTTC.